The rows below give T cell receptor beta chains drawn from one sample of a study of blood T cell repertoires in COVID-19. Repertoires were generated with immunoSEQ multiplex PCR, while TCRdb's copy carries only in-frame clones and drops some. The table has roughly 55,000 clones, around 79% seen once. The sample comprised peripheral blood. All receptors come from a human donor in a cohort sampled during active COVID-19. CDR3s include the opening cysteine and the closing phenylalanine or tryptophan. D genes are given only for firm matches. Where a row states a size, it is once, few, many or the class of an expanded clone; other rows omit it.

TRBV29-1,.,TRBJ1-2,TRBD1,TGCAGCGTCAACGGACAGGGAAACTATGGCTACACCTTC,CSVNGQGNYGYTF
TRBV6-5,few,TRBJ1-2,.,TGTGCCAGCAGTTACTCGAGTCGGGGCAGGGGAGAGGGCTACACCTTC,CASSYSSRGRGEGYTF
TRBV7-9,.,TRBJ2-3,TRBD2,TGTGCCAGCAGCTTAGGACTAGCGGGAGGGGGCACAGATACGCAGTATTTT,CASSLGLAGGGTDTQYF
TRBV6-5,.,TRBJ2-7,TRBD2,TGTGCCAGCAATGCGGGAGGGTCCTACGAGCAGTACTTC,CASNAGGSYEQYF
TRBV5-1,.,TRBJ2-1,TRBD2,TGCGCCAGCAGCTCGAATAGCGGGAGTTCCAATGAGCAGTTCTTC,CASSSNSGSSNEQFF
TRBV5-4,.,TRBJ1-4,.,TGTGCCAGCAGCATCCAGGGGAGTGAAAAACTGTTTTTT,CASSIQGSEKLFF
TRBV21-1,.,TRBJ2-3,.,TGTGCCAGCAGCAAAGGGGGACTAGCGGGAGCGGGCACAGATACGCAGTATTTT,CASSKGGLAGAGTDTQYF
TRBV6-6,few,TRBJ2-7,TRBD1,TGTGCCAGCAGTCCCCGCAGGGGACAGGTCTGGCACGAGCAGTACTTC,CASSPRRGQVWHEQYF
TRBV5-4,.,TRBJ2-7,TRBD2,TGTGCCAGCAGCTTGAGAGCGTTAAGCGGGAGGGCCAGGGCCTACGAGCAGTACTTC,CASSLRALSGRARAYEQYF
TRBV28,.,TRBJ1-5,TRBD1,TGTGCCAGCAGTTTATCCGGGACAGCAGGACAGCCCCAGCATTTT,CASSLSGTAGQPQHF
TRBV30,.,TRBJ2-2,.,TGTGCCTGGAAAGACTTCGCGAACACCGGGGAGCTGTTTTTT,CAWKDFANTGELFF
TRBV1,.,TRBJ2-5,.,TGCACCAGCAGCCAAACTAGCAGAAAACGGCGAGAGACCCAGTACTTC,CTSSQTSRKRRETQYF
TRBV11-3,.,TRBJ2-1,.,TGTGCCAGCAGCTTAGAGTTGGACTCTAATGAGCAGTTCTTC,CASSLELDSNEQFF
TRBV7-2,once,TRBJ2-1,TRBD2,TGTGCCAGCAGCGCGGGACTAGGGGAATATGAGCAGTTCTTC,CASSAGLGEYEQFF
TRBV28,.,TRBJ1-2,TRBD1,TGTGCCAGCAGTTTCACAGGGGGCGGACGCGGCTACACCTTC,CASSFTGGGRGYTF
TRBV7-9,few,TRBJ2-2,.,TGTGCCAGCAGCTTAGGGGCCCTTAACACCGGGGAGCTGTTTTTT,CASSLGALNTGELFF
TRBV3-1/TRBV3-2,.,TRBJ2-2,TRBD2,TGTGCCAGCAGCCTGCCGGGACTAGAGGCCGGGGAGCTGTTTTTT,CASSLPGLEAGELFF
TRBV10-3,.,TRBJ2-5,TRBD2,TGTGCCATCAGTGAGTCGATAGCGGGAGGCCAACTAGAGACCCAGTACTTC,CAISESIAGGQLETQYF
TRBV6-6,.,TRBJ1-1,TRBD1,TGTGCCAGCAGCGACAGGGTAAAAAATATTGAAGCTTTCTTT,CASSDRVKNIEAFF
TRBV6-4,.,TRBJ1-1,.,TGTGCCAGCAGACGGGAGTCGTGGACTGAAGCTTTCTTT,CASRRESWTEAFF
TRBV3-1/TRBV3-2,.,TRBJ2-1,.,TGTGCCAGCAAAGGGGAAAACTACAATGAGCAGTTCTTC,CASKGENYNEQFF
TRBV3-1/TRBV3-2,.,TRBJ1-1,.,TGTGCCAGCAGCCAAGTTGGCTGGAACACTGAAGCTTTCTTT,CASSQVGWNTEAFF
TRBV7-2,.,TRBJ2-7,TRBD1,TGTGCCAGCAGCTCCCACCCGGGACAGGGCTCCTACGAGCAGTACTTC,CASSSHPGQGSYEQYF
TRBV5-8,.,TRBJ2-7,.,TGTGCCAGCAGCTTGGATAGCGCGAGTCCATACGAGCAGTACTTC,CASSLDSASPYEQYF
TRBV24-1,once,TRBJ2-1,.,TGTGCCACCAGTGTCCCTCCAGGCGATGAGCAGTTCTTC,CATSVPPGDEQFF
TRBV5-5,.,TRBJ1-5,.,TGTGCCAGCAGCATTTATAATAGCAATCAGCCCCAGCATTTT,CASSIYNSNQPQHF
TRBV25-1,.,TRBJ1-2,TRBD1,TGTGCCAGCAGTGTGTCAGGGGGCAATGGCTACACCTTC,CASSVSGGNGYTF
TRBV9,few,TRBJ2-3,.,TGTGCCAGCAGCGTAGACAGGGTTACGGTCACAGATACGCAGTATTTT,CASSVDRVTVTDTQYF
TRBV6-5,.,TRBJ1-5,.,TGTGCCAGCAGCAGGGACAATCAGCCCCAGCATTTT,CASSRDNQPQHF
TRBV7-2,.,TRBJ2-7,TRBD1,TGTGCCAGCAGCTGGATAACCGGGACAGACGATTACGAGCAGTACTTC,CASSWITGTDDYEQYF
TRBV30,.,TRBJ2-7,.,TGTGCCTCGACGACAGGAGGCTCCTACGAGCAGTACTTC,CASTTGGSYEQYF
TRBV24-1,few,TRBJ1-4,TRBD1,TGTGCCACCAGTGATCCGGGACAGGGCCCCGAAAAACTGTTTTTT,CATSDPGQGPEKLFF
TRBV27,large,TRBJ1-5,.,TGTGCCAGCAGTTCCTACCGGGGTCAGCCCCAGCATTTT,CASSSYRGQPQHF
TRBV4-3,.,TRBJ1-4,TRBD1,TGCGCCAGCAGCCGAAGGGGGGGACAGGAGCCTGAAAAACTGTTTTTT,CASSRRGGQEPEKLFF
TRBV19,.,TRBJ2-7,.,TGTGCCAGTCGCCTGACAGCCACTTCCTACGAGCAGTACTTC,CASRLTATSYEQYF
TRBV7-9,.,TRBJ1-1,TRBD1,TGTGCCAGCAGCGGGGGCGACAGGGGGCCGGAGTCGGCTGAAGCTTTCTTT,CASSGGDRGPESAEAFF
TRBV12-3/TRBV12-4,.,TRBJ1-2,TRBD1,TGTGCCAGCAGTGAAAAACAGGGGTATGGCTACACCTTC,CASSEKQGYGYTF
TRBV27,.,TRBJ1-2,.,TGTGCCAGCAGTTTATCGGGGGGAAACTATGGCTACACCTTC,CASSLSGGNYGYTF
TRBV19,few,TRBJ1-5,.,TGTGCCAGTAGTCGGACGGGGGATAGCAATCAGCCCCAGCATTTT,CASSRTGDSNQPQHF
TRBV6-2/TRBV6-3,.,TRBJ2-3,.,TGTGCCAGCAGTTACTCTGACGGGGGAACAGATACGCAGTATTTT,CASSYSDGGTDTQYF
TRBV6-4,.,TRBJ2-1,TRBD1,TGTGCCAGCAAATCGATCCCGACAGGGGTATCCTACAATGAGCAGTTCTTC,CASKSIPTGVSYNEQFF
TRBV3-1/TRBV3-2,.,TRBJ2-1,.,TGTGCCAGCAGCCTAAAGGCGGCCCTTTACAATGAGCAGTTCTTC,CASSLKAALYNEQFF
TRBV7-3,.,TRBJ2-1,.,TGTGCCAGCAGCTTAAACCGGGCAGGGGTTTTAAATGAGCAGTTCTTC,CASSLNRAGVLNEQFF
TRBV6-5,once,TRBJ1-1,.,TGTGCCAGCAGGGAGACGTACCGGGAAACTGAAGCTTTCTTT,CASRETYRETEAFF
TRBV6-5,.,TRBJ2-1,.,TGTGCCAGCAGGGTTCGCCGGGACAATGAGCAGTTCTTC,CASRVRRDNEQFF
TRBV5-6,.,TRBJ2-1,.,TGTGCCAGCAGCTTGGACAGCTCGGTCCACAATGAGCAGTTCTTC,CASSLDSSVHNEQFF
TRBV7-3,.,TRBJ2-1,TRBD2,TGTGCCAGCAGCTTAAATGGGCTAGCGGGGAATGAGCAGTTCTTC,CASSLNGLAGNEQFF
TRBV7-2,.,TRBJ2-7,.,TGTGCCAGCAGTCGGTCCTATAGTTACGAGCAGTACTTC,CASSRSYSYEQYF
TRBV14,.,TRBJ2-3,.,TGTGCCAGCAGCCAGGGCACCACTCCTAAAGATACGCAGTATTTT,CASSQGTTPKDTQYF
TRBV10-3,.,TRBJ2-7,TRBD1,TGTTCAACAGGGGTGGCCTACGAGCAGTACTTC,CSTGVAYEQYF